Here is one TCR beta chain with its context. The CDR3 covers 14 residues. Germline lookup yields CDR1 SGHNT and CDR2 YYREEE (reference sequence). Between the trimmed V and J ends, which lost 0 bases and 2 bases, there was a span of 6 bases. These data are taken from a study of cytomegalovirus exposure and HLA in healthy donors. Background on the study: The approximately 110 validation repertoires, a later analysis reported, used the same platform as the approximately 700 first-cohort repertoires.

Assay: immunoSEQ multiplex PCR; the TCRdb copy retains only in-frame clones and omits some. The repertoire holds some 84,000 clones, roughly 88% seen once, with about 2.2% in the top ten. This sequence was found in a man aged 30 to 45 in good health and CMV-seronegative. The rearrangement joins TRBV5-4 to TRBJ1-5; D is unclear. The sample taken for sequencing was PBMCs. The CDR3 loop reads CASSLGGGNQPQHF. The CDR3, as DNA: TGTGCCAGCAGCTTGGGCGGGGGCAATCAGCCCCAGCATTTT.